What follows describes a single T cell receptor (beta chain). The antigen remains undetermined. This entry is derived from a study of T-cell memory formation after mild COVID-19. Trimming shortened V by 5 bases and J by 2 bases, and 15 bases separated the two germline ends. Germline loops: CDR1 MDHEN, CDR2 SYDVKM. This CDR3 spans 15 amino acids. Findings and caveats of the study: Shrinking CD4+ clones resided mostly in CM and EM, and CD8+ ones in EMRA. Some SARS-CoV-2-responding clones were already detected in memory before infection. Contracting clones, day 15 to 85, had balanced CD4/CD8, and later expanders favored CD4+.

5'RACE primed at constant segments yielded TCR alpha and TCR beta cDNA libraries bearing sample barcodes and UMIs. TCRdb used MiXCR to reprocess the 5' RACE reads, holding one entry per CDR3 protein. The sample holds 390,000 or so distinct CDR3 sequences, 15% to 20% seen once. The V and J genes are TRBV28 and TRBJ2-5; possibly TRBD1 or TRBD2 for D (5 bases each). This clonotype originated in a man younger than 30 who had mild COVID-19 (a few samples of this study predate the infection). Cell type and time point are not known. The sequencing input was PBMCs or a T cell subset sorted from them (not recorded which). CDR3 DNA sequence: TGTGCCAGCAGTGGGCGAGGGGCAGCTCAAGAGACCCAGTACTTC. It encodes CASSGRGAAQETQYF.